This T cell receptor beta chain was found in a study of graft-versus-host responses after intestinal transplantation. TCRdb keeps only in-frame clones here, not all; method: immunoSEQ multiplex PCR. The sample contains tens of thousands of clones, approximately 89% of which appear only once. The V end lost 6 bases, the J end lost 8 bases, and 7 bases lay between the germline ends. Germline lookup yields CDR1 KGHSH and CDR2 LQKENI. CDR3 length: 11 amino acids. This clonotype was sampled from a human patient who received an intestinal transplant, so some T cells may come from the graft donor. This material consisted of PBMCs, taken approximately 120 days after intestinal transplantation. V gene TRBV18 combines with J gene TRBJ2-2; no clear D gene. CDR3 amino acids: CASSLKGELFF. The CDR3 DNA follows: TGTGCCAGCTCCCTGAAGGGGGAGCTGTTTTTT.